Included here is one TCR beta chain sequence, with context. Its antigen remains unidentified. The data derive from a study of T cells in tuberculosis. As for the study in general: In South Africa, adults with active tuberculosis were compared with IGRA-negative and latently infected IGRA-positive adolescents. Samples predate treatment or fall within its first 7 days.

V was clipped by 5 bases and J by 8 bases, with 19 bases between them. CDR3 length: 15 amino acids. Germline V lookup: CDR1 SGHAT, CDR2 FQNNGV. Time point meaning: new active TB diagnosis, blood taken before or within 7 days of starting treatment. On average roughly 92,000 T cells per donor were immunosequenced. This table comes from immunoSEQ multiplex PCR, and its TCRdb copy is limited to in-frame clones, with some not included. The sample contains about 33,000 clones, about 90% of which appear only once. Study observations and caveats: Active tuberculosis alpha repertoires lay closer to GMM-specific TCRs than controls'.

This sequence was found in an adult with tuberculosis. The rearrangement uses TRBV11-2 and TRBJ2-1; D is possibly TRBD1 (5 bases). The sequences come from PBMCs, collected at tuberculosis diagnosis. The CDR3 coding sequence is TGTGCCAGCAGCCCACAGACAGTCCCCCAAGATGAGCAGTTCTTC. Translation: CASSPQTVPQDEQFF.